Listed here are 15 T cell receptor beta chains from one sample, sequenced in a study of T cell repertoires in cytomegalovirus infection. Their antigens are not known. TCRdb re-called the reads through MiXCR, storing one row per CDR3 protein. The table has 900,000 to 950,000 distinct CDR3 sequences, about a third seen once. The sample here was cultured CD8+ T cells from PBMCs, taken from culture after CMV antigen stimulation. Source of these receptors: a human donor in good health (CMV status not recorded). Some clones in this sample may be carry-over from other donors' samples.

This clonotype showed up just a few times. The chain joins TRBV4-1 to TRBJ1-2, with a possible D match to TRBD1 (5 bases). Trimming shortened V by 1 base and J by 8 bases, and 14 bases separated the two germline ends. Germline-derived CDR1 and CDR2 are MGHRA and YSYEKL. CDR3 length equals 14 residues. CDR3 bases: TGCGCCAGCAGCCAAGTAAGGGGCCTGGGAGGCTACACCTTC. This sequence encodes CASSQVRGLGGYTF.

This chain joins TRBV6-2 or TRBV6-3 and TRBJ2-1, with 9 bases matching TRBD2. The CDR3 consists of 15 residues. The trim removed 2 bases at V and 8 bases at J, leaving 7 bases unmatched. Germline CDR1 MNHEY, CDR2 SVGEGT. The CDR3 here is CASSYGRGGHHEQFF. DNA of the CDR3: TGTGCCAGCAGTTACGGGCGGGGGGGCCATCATGAGCAGTTCTTC.

This clonotype has a count of ten or more. The chain combines TRBV3-1 with TRBJ2-1; D gene unclear. Trimming cost V 1 base and J 1 base, with 8 bases left between them. The germline V gene encodes CDR1 LGHDT and CDR2 YNNKEL (reference sequence). The CDR3 loop spans 15 amino acids. CDR3 sequence: CASSQGEPSYNEQFF. The CDR3 DNA reads TGTGCCAGCAGCCAAGGGGAACCGTCCTACAATGAGCAGTTCTTC.

The rearrangement links TRBV4-1 to TRBJ1-1, with 8 nucleotides matching TRBD1. With 3 bases clipped from V and 3 bases from J, the junction kept 6 bases outside the gene matches. The CDR3 is 15 amino acids. Germline V CDR1 and CDR2: MGHRA, YSYEKL. The CDR3 bases are TGCGCCAGCAGCCAGGACAGGGTTAGGGACACTGAAGCTTTCTTT. Translated, it gives CASSQDRVRDTEAFF.

This clonotype was seen a handful of times. V and J are TRBV27 and TRBJ2-5, with D perhaps TRBD1 (5 bases). Germline V gene data show CDR1 as MNHEY and CDR2 as SMNVEV (reference sequence). The V end lost 2 bases, the J end lost 1 base, and 14 bases lay between the germline ends. CDR3 length: 16 residues. The CDR3 loop is CASSLGHPSLQETQYF. The CDR3 DNA follows: TGTGCCAGCAGTTTAGGACACCCGTCCCTCCAAGAGACCCAGTACTTC.

This clonotype was found many times. This chain connects TRBV6-4 to TRBJ1-6; D not resolved. Trimming stripped 5 bases from V and 10 bases from J, with 0 bases between. This CDR3 spans 9 amino acids. The germline V gene encodes CDR1 MRHNA and CDR2 SNTAGT. The CDR3 nucleotides are TGTGCCAGCAGTTCACCCCTCCACTTT. This sequence encodes CASSSPLHF.

The table lists this clonotype with a few counts. V gene TRBV4-1 combines with J gene TRBJ1-5, with D maybe TRBD1 (5 bases). This CDR3 region has 15 residues. V lost 0 bases, J lost 8 bases, and 14 bases lay in between. Germline lookup yields CDR1 MGHRA and CDR2 YSYEKL. CDR3 bases: TGCGCCAGCAGCCAAGACAGGGCTTTGAGGAAGCCCCAGCATTTT. This encodes CASSQDRALRKPQHF.

This clonotype was counted a few times. J is TRBJ1-1 and V is TRBV6-5; D is undetermined. V shed 0 bases and J shed 5 bases, with 13 bases lying between them. The CDR3 is 15 residues long. Germline CDR1 MNHEY, CDR2 SVGAGI. The chain's CDR3 is CASSYSPGRSTEAFF. In DNA, the CDR3 is TGTGCCAGCAGTTACTCGCCCGGTCGGAGTACTGAAGCTTTCTTT.

This chain links TRBV7-8 with TRBJ2-3; D is perhaps TRBD2 (5 bases). Deletions cut 7 bases from V and 1 base from J, with 18 bases between. CDR1 is SGHVS, CDR2 FQNEAQ, per germline. The CDR3 is 16 amino acids. The DNA for the CDR3 is TGTGCCAGCATCCCTTCGGCGGGCTACCGCACAGATACGCAGTATTTT. Its translation: CASIPSAGYRTDTQYF.

The chain employs TRBV7-2 and TRBJ2-5, with 12 positions matching TRBD2. Trimming removed 5 bases from V and 4 bases from J; junction bases left unmatched: 5. The CDR3 is made up of 15 amino acids. Looked up from germline, CDR1 is SGHTA and CDR2 is FQGNSA. The CDR3 region has the DNA TGTGCCAGCAGCCAATTGGGACTAGCGGGAGAGACCCAGTACTTC. Translated: CASSQLGLAGETQYF.

At least ten counts were recorded for this clonotype. The V gene is TRBV6-1, the J gene TRBJ1-1; D is unclear. V was clipped by 2 bases and J by 1 base, with 11 bases between them. Germline-derived CDR1 and CDR2 are MNHNS and SASEGT. The CDR3 is made up of 15 amino acids. This chain's CDR3 is CASSEINGGNTEAFF. Here the CDR3 DNA reads TGTGCCAGCAGTGAAATAAATGGAGGGAACACTGAAGCTTTCTTT.

This clonotype was detected a few times. The chain is built from TRBV4-1 and TRBJ2-3; D gene uncertain. Trimming pared 0 bases from V and 4 bases from J, leaving 14 bases between. In germline, CDR1 is MGHRA, CDR2 YSYEKL. The CDR3 has 16 amino acids. CDR3 amino acids: CASSQETPRLADTQYF. As DNA, the CDR3 is TGCGCCAGCAGCCAAGAAACTCCAAGATTGGCAGATACGCAGTATTTT.

The gene calls are TRBV29-1 and TRBJ1-1; perhaps TRBD1 as D (5 bases). Trimming shortened V by 3 bases and J by 0 bases, and 14 bases separated the two germline ends. The CDR3 is 15 amino acids. In germline, CDR1 is SQVTM, CDR2 ANQGSEA. The CDR3 is CSVERGGYLNTEAFF. The CDR3 coding sequence is TGCAGCGTTGAGCGGGGGGGATATTTGAACACTGAAGCTTTCTTT.

Notes on this clonotype: At one end the junction does not follow the germline gene, possibly because of a read error. The rearrangement uses TRBV27 and TRBJ2-3; 7 bases are shared with TRBD2. Germline V lookup: CDR1 MNHEY, CDR2 SMNVEV (reference sequence). CDR3 size: 17 residues. The CDR3, as DNA: TGTGGCAGCAGTCCTTTTCCCGCGGGGGATGGCACAGATACGCAGTATTTT. This sequence encodes CGSSPFPAGDGTDTQYF.

This CDR3 reads CASSLSSPGHGYQPQHF. The CDR3 coding sequence is TGTGCCAGCAGCTTATCTAGCCCTGGGCATGGTTACCAGCCCCAGCATTTT. The chain combines TRBV7-8 with TRBJ1-5; D remains unclear. Per germline, CDR1 SGHVS and CDR2 FQNEAQ. The CDR3 is made up of 17 amino acids. V was pared by 2 bases and J by 7 bases, with 21 bases between. The full variable domain, rest sourced from reference TRBV7-8 and TRBJ1-5, is GAGVSQSPRYKVAKRGQDVALRCDPISGHVSLFWYQQALGQGPEFLTYFQNEAQLDKSGLPSDRFFAERPEGSVSTLKIQRTQQEDSAVYLCASSLSSPGHGYQPQHFGDGTRLSIL.